This record looks at one T cell receptor (beta chain) sequence and its context. Its antigen is unidentified. Other DNA sequences in this specimen translate into the identical CDR3. This sample stems from a study of shared clonotypes between healthy human individuals. Broader study findings: Compared with clonotypes that all four donors shared, non-shared clonotypes had lower generation probabilities. The expectation was that sequencing depth would affect clonotype sharing among donors. Larger estimated richness was generally recorded for naive subsets relative to memory subsets.

The assay was carried out at the deep level. Clones were sequenced by immunoSEQ multiplex PCR, and TCRdb holds only the in-frame ones, with some missing. The sample holds about 1.1 million clones, roughly 80% seen once. CDR3 length: 11 amino acids. Germline-derived CDR1 and CDR2 are MDHEN and SYDVKM. Trimming left V 2 bases short and J 3 bases short, with 2 bases between. Input material: memory CD4+ T cells from PBMCs. Indicated subset: CD45RA-negative fraction. This sequence was found in a man in his late teens or twenties in good health. Some clones in this sample may be carry-over from other donors' samples. This chain uses TRBV28 with TRBJ2-7; no reliable D call. DNA of the CDR3: TGTGCCAGCAGTTTAAACTACGAGCAGTACTTC. Translating it yields CASSLNYEQYF.